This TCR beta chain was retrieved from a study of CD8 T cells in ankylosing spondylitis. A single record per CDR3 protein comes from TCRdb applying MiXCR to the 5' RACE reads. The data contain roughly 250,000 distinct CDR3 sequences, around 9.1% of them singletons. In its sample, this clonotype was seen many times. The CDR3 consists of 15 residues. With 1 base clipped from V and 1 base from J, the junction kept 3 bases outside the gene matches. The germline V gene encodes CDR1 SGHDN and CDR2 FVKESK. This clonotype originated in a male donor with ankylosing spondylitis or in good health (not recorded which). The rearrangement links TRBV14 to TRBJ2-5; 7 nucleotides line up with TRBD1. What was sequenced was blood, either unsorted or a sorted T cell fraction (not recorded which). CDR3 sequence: CASSQVDRAQETQYF. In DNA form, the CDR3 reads TGTGCCAGCAGCCAAGTCGACAGGGCCCAAGAGACCCAGTACTTC.